These 29 T cell receptor beta chains were sequenced from one sample in a study of blood T cell repertoires in COVID-19. The protocol was immunoSEQ multiplex PCR, while the TCRdb copy is restricted to in-frame clones and leaves out a portion. The sample has some 200,000 clones; 85% are singletons. The sequenced material came from peripheral blood. The origin of the receptors is a woman between 70 and 85 years old with COVID-19, enrolled during active disease.

J is TRBJ1-6 and V is TRBV18; D is perhaps TRBD1 (5 bases). This CDR3 region has 14 residues. The germline CDR1 and CDR2 sequences are KGHSH and LQKENI. Trimming stripped 3 bases from V and 9 bases from J, with 12 bases between. The CDR3 here is CASSPDRRGSPLHF. CDR3 DNA: TGTGCCAGCTCACCTGATAGGAGGGGTTCACCCCTCCACTTT.

The rearrangement joins TRBV27 to TRBJ1-2, with D uncertain. The CDR3 loop spans 15 amino acids. Trimming took 4 bases from V and 8 from J, leaving 20 bases between them. Germline V gives CDR1 MNHEY, CDR2 SMNVEV (reference sequence). For the CDR3, the DNA is TGTGCCAGCAGTTCCCCCACCGCAGGCCCCACGGGCTACACCTTC. The encoded protein is CASSSPTAGPTGYTF.

This clone came up a few times. This chain joins TRBV7-6 and TRBJ1-2; D not resolved. This CDR3 is built from 16 residues. In germline, CDR1 is SGHVS, CDR2 FNYEAQ. The V end lost 5 bases, the J end lost 2 bases, and 18 bases lay between the germline ends. CDR3 in DNA: TGTGCCAGCAGCCTGGGTTTGGGCAGAAAAAACTATGGCTACACCTTC. This encodes CASSLGLGRKNYGYTF.

The gene calls are TRBV25-1 and TRBJ2-2; a weak D match, TRBD1 (6 bases). Germline CDR1 MGHDK, CDR2 SYGVNS. This CDR3 is built from 15 residues. V lost 7 bases and J 7 bases, leaving 19 bases between the germline ends. The CDR3, as DNA: TGTGCCAGCAACGCCCGGGACACCCCTTTCGGGGAGCTGTTTTTT. The encoded protein is CASNARDTPFGELFF.

The V call is TRBV19, the J call TRBJ2-5; perhaps TRBD1 as D (5 bases). Trimming took 5 bases from V and 2 from J, leaving 12 bases between them. CDR1 is LNHDA, CDR2 SQIVND, per germline (reference sequence). The CDR3 sequence is 14 residues long. CDR3 bases: TGTGCCAGTAGTGTCCGACAGACACAAGAGACCCAGTACTTC. This sequence encodes CASSVRQTQETQYF.

The chain employs TRBV7-3 and TRBJ2-2, with TRBD1 identical over 8 bases. The germline gives CDR1 SGHTA, CDR2 FQGTGA. V gave up 5 bases and J gave up 6 bases; unmatched junction bases: 8. This CDR3 region has 15 residues. In nucleotides, the CDR3 is TGTGCCAGCAGCCCGGACAGGGTTCGGGCCGGGGAGCTGTTTTTT. As protein: CASSPDRVRAGELFF.

The chain uses TRBV27 and TRBJ2-3, with 7 bases lining up with TRBD2. In germline, CDR1 is MNHEY, CDR2 SMNVEV (reference sequence). V was clipped by 5 bases and J by 4 bases; unmatched bases: 9. The CDR3 consists of 15 residues. CDR3 in DNA: TGTGCCAGCAGTCCCTTCTTGGGGGGGGCAGATACGCAGTATTTT. As protein: CASSPFLGGADTQYF.

This clone was observed a handful of times. The chain employs TRBV7-2 and TRBJ2-3, with 7 bases that match TRBD2. The CDR3 extends over 16 amino acids. Germline values: CDR1 SGHTA, CDR2 FQGNSA. V was clipped by 2 bases and J by 4 bases; unmatched bases: 9. The CDR3 spells CASSLFGGRGADTQYF. The CDR3 nucleotides read TGTGCCAGCAGCTTATTCGGCGGGAGAGGTGCAGATACGCAGTATTTT.

The CDR3 DNA reads TGTGCCAGCAGCTTGGAGGGACAGGGATTATACTATGGCTACACCTTC. Its translation is CASSLEGQGLYYGYTF. The V call is TRBV5-4, the J call TRBJ1-2; TRBD1 matches at 9 bases. J gave up 3 bases and V 0 bases, and 6 bases lay outside the gene matches. Looked up from germline, CDR1 is SGHNT and CDR2 is YYREEE (reference sequence). The CDR3 is made up of 16 amino acids. The complete variable domain, with remaining parts taken from reference TRBV5-4 and TRBJ1-2, reads ETGVTQSPTHLIKTRGQQVTLRCSSQSGHNTVSWYQQALGQGPQFIFQYYREEENGRGNFPPRFSGLQFPNYSSELNVNALELDDSALYLCASSLEGQGLYYGYTFGSGTRLTVV.

The V gene is TRBV19, the J gene TRBJ2-7; the match to TRBD1 covers 9 bases. Germline V gives CDR1 LNHDA, CDR2 SQIVND (reference sequence). The CDR3 runs to 13 residues. V lost 5 bases to trimming and J lost 7 bases; unmatched junction nucleotides: 6. This CDR3 reads CASSSGTGSEQYF. In DNA, the CDR3 is TGTGCCAGTAGTTCCGGGACAGGGAGTGAGCAGTACTTC.

The chain combines TRBV10-3 with TRBJ2-3, with D perhaps matching TRBD1 (6 bases). Trimming took off 6 bases at V and 3 bases at J, with 16 bases between the two ends. This CDR3 spans 15 amino acids. Looked up from germline, CDR1 is ENHRY and CDR2 is SYGVKD. CDR3 region: CAISPSLDSTDTQYF. The CDR3 DNA reads as TGTGCCATCAGCCCGAGTTTGGACAGTACAGATACGCAGTATTTT.

This clone was seen only a few times. The rearrangement links TRBV5-4 to TRBJ2-7, with 13 bases matching TRBD2. The CDR3 has 16 amino acids. V was pared by 4 bases and J by 4 bases, with 8 bases of the junction left unmatched. The germline V gene encodes CDR1 SGHNT and CDR2 YYREEE (reference sequence). The CDR3 is CASSPGLAGVNYEQYF. The DNA of the CDR3 is TGTGCCAGCAGCCCCGGACTAGCGGGAGTGAATTACGAGCAGTACTTC.

The rearrangement joins TRBV30 to TRBJ2-1, with D tentatively TRBD2 (5 bases). This CDR3 region has 12 residues. Germline values: CDR1 GTSNPN, CDR2 SVGIG (reference sequence). Trimming shortened V by 1 base and J by 4 bases, and 5 bases separated the two germline ends. The CDR3 sequence: CAWSGGYNEQFF. In nucleotides, the CDR3 is TGTGCCTGGAGTGGAGGGTACAATGAGCAGTTCTTC.

V gene TRBV5-6 combines with J gene TRBJ2-1; 10 nucleotides match TRBD1. Germline loops: CDR1 SGHDT, CDR2 YYEEEE. The junction had 2 bases not matched to a gene; V was cut back by 4 bases and J by 4 bases. The CDR3 runs to 14 residues. This chain's CDR3 is CASSVGQGYNEQFF. CDR3 bases: TGTGCCAGCAGCGTGGGACAGGGGTACAATGAGCAGTTCTTC.

This clone came up once. The rearrangement links TRBV29-1 to TRBJ1-2; no reliable D call. Per the germline V gene, CDR1 is SQVTM and CDR2 is ANQGSEA. There are 14 residues in the CDR3. Between the trimmed V and J ends, which lost 6 bases and 4 bases, there was a span of 18 bases. The CDR3 sequence is CSVLFGGPIYGYTF. The CDR3 coding sequence is TGCAGCGTCCTTTTCGGCGGGCCTATCTATGGCTACACCTTC.

The V and J genes are TRBV4-1 and TRBJ2-1, with 15 bases fitting TRBD2. V was pared by 5 bases and J by 4 bases, with 6 bases of the junction left unmatched. This CDR3 spans 17 amino acids. Germline CDR1 reads MGHRA; CDR2 reads YSYEKL. The CDR3 nucleotides are TGCGCCAGCAGCTACGGACTAGCGGGAGGGGCGTACAATGAGCAGTTCTTC. Translation: CASSYGLAGGAYNEQFF.

The rearrangement joins TRBV29-1 to TRBJ2-1; TRBD1 matches at 8 bases. V lost 7 bases and J lost 6; bases outside the gene matches: 5. CDR1 and CDR2 from the germline V gene are SQVTM and ANQGSEA. There are 12 residues in the CDR3. The CDR3 loop reads CSGGGQGNEQFF. The CDR3 DNA is TGCAGCGGGGGAGGACAGGGCAATGAGCAGTTCTTC.

As to this clone: At one end the junction does not follow the germline gene, possibly because of a read error. The chain combines TRBV7-7 with TRBJ2-1, with D tentatively TRBD1 (6 bases). This CDR3 spans 13 amino acids. Germline V gives CDR1 SSHAT, CDR2 FNYEAQ (reference sequence). The CDR3 here is CASSLNRDNEQFF. CDR3 bases: TGTGCTAGCAGCTTGAACAGGGACAATGAGCAGTTCTTC.

The chain is built from TRBV29-1 and TRBJ1-6; D remains unclear. CDR3 length: 13 amino acids. Trimming removed 5 bases from V and 6 bases from J, with 11 bases in between. Germline lookup yields CDR1 SQVTM and CDR2 ANQGSEA. The CDR3 nucleotides are TGCAGCGTTAGCCCGAGTCCTAATTCACCCCTCCACTTT. Its translation: CSVSPSPNSPLHF.

This chain uses TRBV9 with TRBJ1-3; maybe TRBD1 (5 bases). V was cut by 1 base and J by 0 bases, with 11 bases left in between. CDR3 length: 16 amino acids. CDR1 is SGDLS, CDR2 YYNGEE, per germline. The CDR3 region has the DNA TGTGCCAGCAGCGTAACACAGGAGCCCTCTGGAAACACCATATATTTT. Its protein product is CASSVTQEPSGNTIYF. The entire variable domain, with the rest obtained from reference TRBV9 and TRBJ1-3, is as follows: DSGVTQTPKHLITATGQRVTLRCSPRSGDLSVYWYQQSLDQGLQFLIQYYNGEERAKGNILERFSAQQFPDLHSELNLSSLELGDSALYFCASSVTQEPSGNTIYFGEGSWLTVV.

The chain recombines TRBV7-2 with TRBJ1-3, with D tentatively TRBD1 (6 bases). CDR3 length: 15 amino acids. V was shortened by 5 bases and J by 0 bases, with 11 bases between the two germline ends. CDR1 is SGHTA and CDR2 is FQGNSA in the germline V gene. CDR3 DNA sequence: TGTGCCAGCAGCCCCCGGACAGCCTCTGGAAACACCATATATTTT. Translation: CASSPRTASGNTIYF.

This sequence joins TRBV6-5 and TRBJ2-1, with 10 bases lining up with TRBD1. Germline values: CDR1 MNHEY, CDR2 SVGAGI. V was pared by 8 bases and J by 8 bases, with 12 bases of the junction left unmatched. The CDR3 sequence is 15 residues long. This CDR3 reads CASAGMGQGLHEQFF. In DNA form, the CDR3 reads TGTGCCAGCGCAGGAATGGGACAGGGGTTACATGAGCAGTTCTTC.

V is TRBV11-3 and J is TRBJ1-2, with D maybe TRBD1 (6 bases). This CDR3 region has 15 residues. CDR1 and CDR2 (germline): SGHNT, YENEEA. The V and J ends lost 5 bases and 2 bases respectively, with 15 bases between them. CDR3 bases: TGTGCCAGCAGCGCCCCGGGGCAGGGGAACTATGGCTACACCTTC. Its protein is CASSAPGQGNYGYTF. Drawing the rest from reference TRBV11-3 and TRBJ1-2, the complete variable domain is EAGVVQSPRYKIIEKKQPVAFWCNPISGHNTLYWYLQNLGQGPELLIRYENEEAVDDSQLPKDRFSAERLKGVDSTLKIQPAELGDSAVYLCASSAPGQGNYGYTFGSGTRLTVV.

The chain is built from TRBV7-2 and TRBJ1-2; 9 nucleotides match TRBD1. This CDR3 comprises 15 residues. The germline V gene has CDR1 SGHTA and CDR2 FQGNSA. The V and J ends lost 5 bases and 4 bases, in that order; junction bases with no gene match: 8. The CDR3 loop reads CASSQNRGRGYGYTF. The CDR3 DNA is TGTGCCAGCAGCCAGAACAGGGGGCGCGGCTATGGCTACACCTTC.

The chain combines TRBV6-5 with TRBJ1-2, with D possibly TRBD1 on 6 matching bases. V dropped 2 bases and J dropped 6 bases, with 13 bases sitting between them. Germline loops: CDR1 MNHEY, CDR2 SVGAGI. The CDR3 covers 14 residues. CDR3 residues: CASSYRDNTNGYTF. Written as DNA, the CDR3 is TGTGCCAGCAGTTACAGGGACAACACAAATGGCTACACCTTC.

The CDR3 nucleotides read TGTGCCAGCAGTCCGAGTCGGGACAGGCTTGAACTGTTTTTT. Protein product: CASSPSRDRLELFF. This rearrangement joins TRBV6-5 to TRBJ1-4, with 8 bases aligning to TRBD1. Looked up from germline, CDR1 is MNHEY and CDR2 is SVGAGI. J was trimmed by 12 bases and V by 5 bases; bases with no gene match: 11. This CDR3 has 14 residues.

The chain uses TRBV14 and TRBJ1-2; D unresolved. Per germline, CDR1 SGHDN and CDR2 FVKESK. Trimming removed 2 bases at V and 7 bases at J, with 11 bases between. This CDR3 spans 13 amino acids. CDR3 in DNA: TGTGCCAGCAGCCAACGAGGTGGTGGTGGCTACACCTTC. Residues: CASSQRGGGGYTF.

The V gene is TRBV6-2 or TRBV6-3, the J gene TRBJ1-2, with TRBD1 identical over 7 bases. V dropped 6 bases and J dropped 3; count of bases not matched to a gene: 13. Per the germline V gene, CDR1 is MNHEY and CDR2 is SVGEGT. This CDR3 has 16 residues. In DNA, the CDR3 is TGTGCCAGCAGCCATCACCCTAGGGACAGTTACTATGGCTACACCTTC. As protein: CASSHHPRDSYYGYTF.

The V call is TRBV9, the J call TRBJ2-5; a possible D gene is TRBD2 (6 bases). The CDR3 extends over 17 amino acids. Germline CDR1 is SGDLS and CDR2 is YYNGEE. Between the trimmed V and J ends, which lost 3 bases and 3 bases, there was a span of 21 bases. The CDR3 DNA is TGTGCCAGCAGCGCCCCCGGGCGGGGTAGCGAGGAAGAGACCCAGTACTTC. Translation: CASSAPGRGSEEETQYF.